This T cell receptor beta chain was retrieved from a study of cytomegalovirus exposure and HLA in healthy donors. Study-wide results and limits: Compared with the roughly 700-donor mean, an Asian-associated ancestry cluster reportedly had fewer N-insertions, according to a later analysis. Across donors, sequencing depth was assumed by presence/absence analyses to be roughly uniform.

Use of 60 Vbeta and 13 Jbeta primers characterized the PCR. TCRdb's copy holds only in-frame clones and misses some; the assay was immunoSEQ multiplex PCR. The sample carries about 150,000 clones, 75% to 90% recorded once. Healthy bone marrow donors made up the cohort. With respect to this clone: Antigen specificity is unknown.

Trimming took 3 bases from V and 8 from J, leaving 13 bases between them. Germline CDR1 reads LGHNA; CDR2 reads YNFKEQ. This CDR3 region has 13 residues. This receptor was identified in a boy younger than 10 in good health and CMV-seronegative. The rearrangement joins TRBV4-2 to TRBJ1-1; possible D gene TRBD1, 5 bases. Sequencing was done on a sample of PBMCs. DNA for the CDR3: TGTGCCAGCAGCCACCTAGACAGTGTGGAAGCTTTCTTT. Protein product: CASSHLDSVEAFF.